This T cell receptor (beta chain) was recorded in a study of shared clonotypes between healthy human individuals. Assay runs were performed at deep level. Ten immunoSEQ deep assay plates were used by the authors to sequence unsorted PBMC DNA. Per the study methods: Junction-only sequences without quality scores came from ImmunoSEQ, so filtering differed. Method: immunoSEQ multiplex PCR; TCRdb's copy keeps in-frame clones and lacks some. V and J calls and clone size are given by that table; D and trimming were obtained from the DNA. The table lists hundreds of thousands of clones, 79% of them singletons. Healthy and HIV-negative, the adult donors had no recent acute infections or vaccinations. The receptor's source is a woman between 35 and 50 years old in good health. Some clones in this sample may be carry-over from other donors' samples. The material sequenced was PBMCs.

The CDR3 coding sequence is TGTGCCAGCTCATTAGCGGGGACAGCCTCCTACGAGCAGTACTTC. It translates to CASSLAGTASYEQYF. The chain has TRBV18 and TRBJ2-7, with a possible D match to TRBD2 (8 bases). The CDR3 totals 15 residues. Germline loops: CDR1 KGHSH, CDR2 LQKENI. V was clipped by 5 bases and J by 0 bases, with 14 bases between them.